Shown below are 24 T cell receptor beta chains from a single sample sequenced in a study of cytomegalovirus exposure and HLA in healthy donors (dated by TCRdb to the late 2010s). Libraries were prepared through the immunoSEQ multiplex PCR assay. For the multiplex PCR, a mixture combining 60 forward primers for TCR Vbeta segments and 13 reverse primers for TCR Jbeta segments was used. TCRdb provides this immuneACCESS table in a form limited to in-frame rearrangements. Some clones are lacking; in checked studies, under half of them reflect an unresolved V gene, and why the rest are absent is not known. This sample holds some 150,000 clones; 70% to 80% were observed only once. The ten largest clonotypes hold about 0.69% of the sample. The source material was PBMCs. These receptors were collected from a female donor in good health and CMV-seronegative.

The J gene is TRBJ1-2, the V gene TRBV28; 9 bases map to TRBD1. Looked up from germline, CDR1 is MDHEN and CDR2 is SYDVKM. The CDR3 is 14 residues long. Germline trimming cut 5 bases from V and 4 bases from J; bases unmatched to any gene: 5. This CDR3 reads CASSRSGQGYGYTF. The CDR3 region has the DNA TGTGCCAGCAGTAGATCGGGACAGGGCTATGGCTACACCTTC.

This clone came up once. This chain links TRBV10-3 with TRBJ1-2; the D is unclear. Per the germline V gene, CDR1 is ENHRY and CDR2 is SYGVKD. CDR3 length equals 13 residues. V lost 2 bases to trimming and J lost 0 bases, with 4 bases between them. The CDR3 bases are TGTGCCATCAGTGAGGCAGCTAACTATGGCTACACCTTC. Protein sequence: CAISEAANYGYTF.

This clone has just a few counts. The chain recombines TRBV5-1 with TRBJ2-3; TRBD1 aligns across 10 bases. Trimming removed 3 bases from V and 1 base from J; junction bases left unmatched: 5. The CDR3 is 16 residues long. Germline CDR1 and CDR2: SGHRS and YFSETQ. The CDR3 sequence: CASSSGDRGGTDTQYF. The CDR3, as DNA: TGCGCCAGCAGCTCAGGGGACAGGGGAGGCACAGATACGCAGTATTTT. The whole variable domain, filled in from reference TRBV5-1 and TRBJ2-3, reads KAGVTQTPRYLIKTRGQQVTLSCSPISGHRSVSWYQQTPGQGLQFLFEYFSETQRNKGNFPGRFSGRQFSNSRSEMNVSTLELGDSALYLCASSSGDRGGTDTQYFGPGTRLTVL.

This sequence joins TRBV7-9 and TRBJ2-1; 14 positions match TRBD2. This CDR3 has 17 residues. CDR1 is SEHNR, CDR2 FQNEAQ, per germline (reference sequence). V shed 5 bases and J 10 bases; nucleotides not matched to a gene: 13. CDR3 nucleotides: TGTGCCAGCAGCCCCCTCAGGGGGGGACTAGCGGGAGTAGAGCAGTTCTTC. It yields the protein CASSPLRGGLAGVEQFF. Supplemented by reference TRBV7-9 and TRBJ2-1, the full variable domain reads DTGVSQNPRHKITKRGQNVTFRCDPISEHNRLYWYRQTLGQGPEFLTYFQNEAQLEKSRLLSDRFSAERPKGSFSTLEIQRTEQGDSAMYLCASSPLRGGLAGVEQFFGPGTRLTVL.

The gene calls are TRBV5-1 and TRBJ1-1, with D tentatively TRBD1 (5 bases). There are 13 residues in the CDR3. V shed 9 bases and J shed 1 base, with 13 bases lying between them. In germline, CDR1 is SGHRS, CDR2 YFSETQ. The CDR3 sequence: CATRRGSNTEAFF. CDR3 nucleotides: TGCGCCACCCGGAGGGGATCGAACACTGAAGCTTTCTTT.

This clone appeared once. V usage is TRBV2 and J usage is TRBJ2-7; 10 nucleotides match TRBD1. Germline V gene data show CDR1 as SNHLY and CDR2 as FYNNEI. The junction had 7 bases not matched to a gene; V was cut back by 9 bases and J by 5 bases. There are 13 residues in the CDR3. The CDR3 spells CASGQGVLNEQYF. CDR3 sequence (DNA): TGTGCCAGTGGACAGGGGGTCTTAAACGAGCAGTACTTC.

The chain employs TRBV5-8 and TRBJ2-7; TRBD2 aligns across 14 bases. V trimming: 1 base; J trimming: 6 bases; junction bases outside the gene matches: 9. Germline lookup yields CDR1 SGHTS and CDR2 YDEGEE. The CDR3 runs to 17 residues. The CDR3 coding sequence is TGTGCCAGCAGCTTGTCGTGGACTAGCGGGGGGAAGGGCGAGCAGTACTTC. Amino acids: CASSLSWTSGGKGEQYF.

This clone has just a few counts. The chain is built from TRBV4-3 and TRBJ2-3; TRBD1 is a possible D gene (6 bases). V was trimmed by 1 base and J by 8 bases, leaving 16 bases between them. Germline CDR1 LGHNA, CDR2 YSLEER. This CDR3 region has 15 residues. The CDR3 DNA follows: TGCGCCAGCAGCCAAGGTGAGACAGGTGTTTCTACGCAGTATTTT. The encoded protein is CASSQGETGVSTQYF.

The gene calls are TRBV27 and TRBJ1-2; 8 bases are a match to TRBD1. V lost 2 bases to trimming and J lost 5 bases; unmatched junction nucleotides: 1. The CDR3 sequence is 13 residues long. Per germline, CDR1 MNHEY and CDR2 SMNVEV (reference sequence). Here the CDR3 DNA reads TGTGCCAGCAGTTTAGGGACAGGTTATGGCTACACCTTC. The encoded protein is CASSLGTGYGYTF.

The rearrangement uses TRBV2 and TRBJ2-1; 14 bases are shared with TRBD2. Per germline, CDR1 SNHLY and CDR2 FYNNEI. V lost 7 bases, J lost 8 bases, and 10 bases stayed unmatched. The CDR3 totals 16 residues. The CDR3 sequence: CASTSTSGRATYEQFF. CDR3 DNA sequence: TGTGCCAGCACCTCGACTAGCGGGAGGGCAACGTATGAGCAGTTCTTC.

The genes are TRBV7-2 and TRBJ1-2; TRBD1 aligns across 8 bases. CDR1 SGHTA and CDR2 FQGNSA come from the germline V gene. CDR3 size: 13 residues. V shed 5 bases and J 8 bases; nucleotides not matched to a gene: 7. DNA of the CDR3: TGTGCCAGCAGCCCAGGACAGGGTTTGGGCTACACCTTC. This translates into CASSPGQGLGYTF.

This chain uses TRBV4-2 with TRBJ2-2, with D perhaps matching TRBD2 (5 bases). Trimming removed 1 base at V and 1 base at J, with 7 bases between. This CDR3 is 15 amino acids long. Per the germline V gene, CDR1 is LGHNA and CDR2 is YNFKEQ. The chain's CDR3 is CASSQVAGNTGELFF. The CDR3 region has the DNA TGTGCCAGCAGCCAAGTTGCGGGGAACACCGGGGAGCTGTTTTTT.

This clone was counted a few times. This chain connects TRBV2 to TRBJ2-2, with D possibly being TRBD2 (5 bases). In germline, CDR1 is SNHLY, CDR2 FYNNEI. V was pared by 7 bases and J by 1 base, with 13 bases between. The CDR3 runs 15 residues. The CDR3 reads CASNGPSLNTGELFF. CDR3 coding DNA: TGTGCCAGCAACGGTCCTAGCTTGAACACCGGGGAGCTGTTTTTT.

The chain is built from TRBV4-2 and TRBJ2-5; 10 bases agree with TRBD2. V lost 5 bases, J lost 3 bases, and 6 bases stayed unmatched. This CDR3 comprises 15 residues. Germline-derived CDR1 and CDR2 are LGHNA and YNFKEQ. The CDR3 coding sequence is TGTGCCAGCAGCGCAATAGCGGGGGGTGAAGAGACCCAGTACTTC. This codes for CASSAIAGGEETQYF.

The chain combines TRBV10-3 with TRBJ2-7, with D tentatively TRBD2 (6 bases). V lost 0 bases and J lost 4, with 16 bases in between. The V gene's germline CDR1 is ENHRY and CDR2 SYGVKD. CDR3 length: 16 amino acids. The CDR3 DNA reads TGTGCCATCAGTGAGTCACGGGGGTCAGGGAGGTACGAGCAGTACTTC. Its translation is CAISESRGSGRYEQYF.

The chain joins TRBV6-5 to TRBJ1-5; maybe TRBD1 (5 bases). The germline V gene encodes CDR1 MNHEY and CDR2 SVGAGI. This CDR3 is 15 amino acids long. Between the trimmed V and J ends, which lost 4 bases and 0 bases, there was a span of 10 bases. CDR3 nucleotide sequence: TGTGCCAGCAGTTCCCGGGGGTTTAGCAATCAGCCCCAGCATTTT. It codes for CASSSRGFSNQPQHF.

This clone was seen only a few times. The chain carries TRBV19 and TRBJ1-2; TRBD1 is a possible D gene (6 bases). Germline V lookup: CDR1 LNHDA, CDR2 SQIVND (reference sequence). The germline V and J ends were trimmed by 6 bases and 5 bases, with 16 bases remaining between them. The CDR3 covers 14 residues. The CDR3 region has the DNA TGTGCCAGTAGCAACGGGGGGACACAGTATGGCTACACCTTC. Its translation is CASSNGGTQYGYTF.

The chain joins TRBV28 to TRBJ2-5; D might be TRBD1 (5 bases). Deletions cut 7 bases from V and 4 bases from J, with 13 bases between. Per the germline V gene, CDR1 is MDHEN and CDR2 is SYDVKM. The CDR3 has 13 amino acids. In nucleotides, the CDR3 is TGTGCCAGCAATGCAGGGCTTCTAGAGACCCAGTACTTC. Amino acid sequence: CASNAGLLETQYF.

The J gene is TRBJ1-1, the V gene TRBV19, with 8 positions matching TRBD1. Germline lookup yields CDR1 LNHDA and CDR2 SQIVND (reference sequence). V shed 7 bases, J shed 4 bases, and the junction held 11 bases outside the gene matches. The CDR3 has 15 residues. The CDR3 bases are TGTGCCAGTATCACTCCAGGGGGCCGGGGCACTGAAGCTTTCTTT. It codes for CASITPGGRGTEAFF.

This clone was observed once. The chain couples TRBV7-2 to TRBJ2-5; 9 bases align to TRBD2. The CDR3 totals 15 residues. V gave up 3 bases and J gave up 1 base; unmatched junction bases: 3. In germline, CDR1 is SGHTA, CDR2 FQGNSA. The CDR3, as DNA: TGTGCCAGCAGCTTTGAGCGGGGGGCCCAAGAGACCCAGTACTTC. Its protein is CASSFERGAQETQYF.

V usage is TRBV5-1 and J usage is TRBJ2-5, with a tentative D call TRBD2 (5 bases). V gave up 0 bases and J gave up 1 base, with 13 bases separating them. CDR3 length equals 16 residues. Looked up from germline, CDR1 is SGHRS and CDR2 is YFSETQ. The CDR3 DNA reads as TGCGCCAGCAGCTTGGCCTATGGGGAGTTCCAAGAGACCCAGTACTTC. It is translated as CASSLAYGEFQETQYF.

The J gene is TRBJ2-1, the V gene TRBV7-2; TRBD1 is a possible D gene (5 bases). The CDR3 covers 12 residues. Germline V gene data show CDR1 as SGHTA and CDR2 as FQGNSA. V was cut by 2 bases and J by 16 bases, with 15 bases left in between. Written as DNA, the CDR3 is TGTGCCAGCAGCTTACAGGGTAACCGGCCCTTCTTC. Translated: CASSLQGNRPFF.

The rearrangement uses TRBV7-2 and TRBJ1-1; D gene uncertain. Trimming took 1 base from V and 2 from J, leaving 8 bases between them. The length of the CDR3 is 14 residues. Germline V gene sequence: CDR1 SGHTA, CDR2 FQGNSA. The CDR3 bases are TGTGCCAGCAGCTTAGAGGCAGGCAACACTGAAGCTTTCTTT. As protein: CASSLEAGNTEAFF.

V gene TRBV28 combines with J gene TRBJ1-1; 8 bases are shared with TRBD1. From germline, CDR1 is MDHEN and CDR2 SYDVKM. This CDR3 contains 16 residues. J lost 4 bases, V lost 6 bases, and 13 bases had no gene match. For the CDR3, the DNA is TGTGCCAGCAGCCGCACTCTACAGGGGGGAATCACTGAAGCTTTCTTT. This sequence encodes CASSRTLQGGITEAFF.